Each of the 9 T cell receptor beta chains below was sequenced from the same sample in a study of CD8 T cells in ankylosing spondylitis. TCRdb independently ran MiXCR on the 5' RACE reads; one entry per CDR3 protein. Of some 350,000 distinct CDR3 sequences listed, about 15% are singletons. Sequencing used blood, either unsorted or a sorted T cell fraction (not recorded which). These receptors came from a male donor with ankylosing spondylitis or in good health (not recorded which).

This clonotype was found a few times. As DNA, the CDR3 is TGTGCCAGCAGGATTGGTAGGGGACCGCTTAATGAAAAACTGTTTTTT. Translating gives CASRIGRGPLNEKLFF. V and J are TRBV28 and TRBJ1-4; the D gene is possibly TRBD1 (5 bases). V gave up 6 bases and J gave up 4 bases, with 18 bases separating them. CDR1 is MDHEN, CDR2 SYDVKM, per germline. This CDR3 spans 16 amino acids. Using reference TRBV28 and TRBJ1-4 for the parts outside the CDR3, the full variable domain is DVKVTQSSRYLVKRTGEKVFLECVQDMDHENMFWYRQDPGLGLRLIYFSYDVKMKEKGDIPEGYSVSREKKERFSLILESASTNQTSMYLCASRIGRGPLNEKLFFGSGTQLSVL.

This clonotype was picked up many times. The chain recombines TRBV10-3 with TRBJ2-3; a possible D gene is TRBD2 (7 bases). The germline V and J ends were trimmed by 3 bases and 4 bases, with 11 bases remaining between them. The germline CDR1 and CDR2 sequences are ENHRY and SYGVKD. The CDR3 is made up of 14 amino acids. The CDR3 reads CAISDGGLPDTQYF. Written as DNA, the CDR3 is TGTGCCATCAGTGACGGGGGGCTGCCAGATACGCAGTATTTT.

The V call is TRBV29-1, the J call TRBJ1-3; 11 bases align to TRBD1. This CDR3 is built from 14 residues. V lost 7 bases, J lost 2 bases, and 4 bases stayed unmatched. Germline loops: CDR1 SQVTM, CDR2 ANQGSEA. The DNA for the CDR3 is TGCAGCGGGGGGGACAGGGGGGCTGGAAACACCATATATTTT. Its translation is CSGGDRGAGNTIYF.

J is TRBJ2-1 and V is TRBV5-4, with D possibly called TRBD1 or TRBD2 (5 bases each). CDR1 SGHNT and CDR2 YYREEE come from the germline V gene (reference sequence). V lost 0 bases, J lost 0 bases, and 13 bases lay in between. This CDR3 is built from 17 residues. As DNA, the CDR3 is TGTGCCAGCAGCTTGGGGGGGACCGTGAGCTCCTACAATGAGCAGTTCTTC. Translated, it gives CASSLGGTVSSYNEQFF.

This clonotype was recorded many times. The chain employs TRBV12-3 or TRBV12-4 and TRBJ2-2, with D unresolved. The CDR3 totals 14 residues. The germline V and J ends were trimmed by 8 bases and 5 bases, with 15 bases remaining between them. CDR3 in DNA: TGTGCCAGCCGCCTTAGCCAGAGTACCGGGGAGCTGTTTTTT. This codes for CASRLSQSTGELFF.

This clonotype was seen just once. The chain carries TRBV7-2 and TRBJ2-7; TRBD2 aligns across 9 bases. The germline gives CDR1 SGHTA, CDR2 FQGNSA. This CDR3 is built from 14 residues. The V gene end was trimmed by 3 bases and the J gene end by 4 bases; junction bases not matched to a gene: 4. In DNA form, the CDR3 reads TGTGCCAGCAGCTTCCCGGGACTAGCTTACGAGCAGTACTTC. As protein: CASSFPGLAYEQYF.

V gene TRBV5-1 combines with J gene TRBJ1-2, with D tentatively TRBD1 (5 bases). Deletions cut 4 bases from V and 3 bases from J, with 10 bases between. The CDR3 contains 13 residues. Germline-derived CDR1 and CDR2 are SGHRS and YFSETQ. The CDR3 protein is CASSDRGDYGYTF. The CDR3 DNA reads as TGCGCCAGCAGCGATAGGGGCGACTATGGCTACACCTTC.

This rearrangement joins TRBV12-5 to TRBJ2-1, with 7 bases aligning to TRBD1. The ends lost 5 bases at V and 7 bases at J; junction bases unmatched: 11. The CDR3 runs to 15 residues. CDR1 is LGHNT and CDR2 is FRNRAP in the germline V gene. The CDR3 sequence is CASGPPTGPLNEQFF. The DNA for the CDR3 is TGTGCTAGTGGTCCTCCGACAGGGCCCCTAAATGAGCAGTTCTTC. Full variable domain (missing parts from reference TRBV12-5 and TRBJ2-1): DARVTQTPRHKVTEMGQEVTMRCQPILGHNTVFWYRQTMMQGLELLAYFRNRAPLDDSGMPKDRFSAEMPDATLATLKIQPSEPRDSAVYFCASGPPTGPLNEQFFGPGTRLTVL.

Worth noting for this clonotype: One junction end disagrees with the germline gene, perhaps due to a read error. J is TRBJ2-3 and V is TRBV20-1; D perhaps matches TRBD1 (5 bases). Germline CDR1 reads DFQATT; CDR2 reads SNEGSKA (reference sequence). CDR3 length: 16 amino acids. The CDR3 bases are TGCTGTGCTAGGCCAAGGGGCCGGACGTTCACAGATACGCAGTATTTT. It encodes CCARPRGRTFTDTQYF.